These 2 T cell receptor beta chains were all obtained from the same sample, sequenced in a study of T cell responses to AZD1222 COVID-19 vaccine. The table came from immunoSEQ multiplex PCR; TCRdb's copy has only in-frame clones and leaves some out. The profile covers approximately 140,000 clones, with around 90% appearing a single time and under 4% taken by the ten largest. The input for sequencing was peripheral blood, taken 28 days after the second AZD1222 dose. Every receptor here comes from an adult who received the AZD1222 COVID-19 vaccine.

V is TRBV30 and J is TRBJ2-1; 9 bases match TRBD1. Germline CDR1 GTSNPN, CDR2 SVGIG (reference sequence). This CDR3 contains 13 residues. The junction had 3 bases not matched to a gene; V was cut back by 1 base and J by 8 bases. The CDR3 is CAWSEDRGDEQFF. The CDR3 DNA is TGTGCCTGGAGTGAGGACAGGGGAGATGAGCAGTTCTTC. The whole variable domain, filled in from reference TRBV30 and TRBJ2-1, reads SQTIHQWPATLVQPVGSPLSLECTVEGTSNPNLYWYRQAAGRGLQLLFYSVGIGQISSEVPQNLSASRPQDRQFILSSKKLLLSDSGFYLCAWSEDRGDEQFFGPGTRLTVL.

The V gene is TRBV12-3 or TRBV12-4, the J gene TRBJ2-7; possible D gene TRBD1, 5 bases. The CDR3 length is 12 residues. The ends were cut back, 8 bases at V and 1 base at J, with 9 bases in the middle. Written as DNA, the CDR3 is TGTGCCAGCTGGCCAGGGTCCTACGAGCAGTACTTC. Translation gives CASWPGSYEQYF.